The 30 T cell receptor beta chains listed next were all sequenced from one sample in a study of blood T cell repertoires in COVID-19. The repertoire was sequenced with immunoSEQ multiplex PCR; TCRdb's copy has only in-frame clones and lacks some. The data show 14,000 or so clones, less than 75% seen once. The sample comprised peripheral blood. All receptors derive from a boy aged 2 to 9 with active or convalescent COVID-19.

This chain links TRBV7-2 with TRBJ1-5, with 7 bases fitting TRBD1. Trimming cost V 9 bases and J 1 base; bases outside gene matches: 3. CDR3 length equals 13 residues. Germline V CDR1 and CDR2: SGHTA, FQGNSA. CDR3 bases: TGTGCCAGGAAGGGACAGAGCAATCAGCCCCAGCATTTT. This encodes CARKGQSNQPQHF.

This clone showed up just once. The V call is TRBV6-4, the J call TRBJ2-3; 9 bases line up with TRBD2. CDR1 is MRHNA, CDR2 SNTAGT, per germline. V was pared by 6 bases and J by 6 bases, with 10 bases of the junction left unmatched. This CDR3 is 15 amino acids long. Here the CDR3 reads CASSPSGAPGDTQYF. CDR3 nucleotide sequence: TGTGCCAGCAGCCCTAGCGGGGCCCCGGGGGATACGCAGTATTTT.

The V and J genes are TRBV28 and TRBJ2-7, with 9 bases that match TRBD1. The junction had 16 bases not matched to a gene; V was cut back by 9 bases and J by 4 bases. Germline V gives CDR1 MDHEN, CDR2 SYDVKM. This CDR3 is built from 16 residues. The CDR3 DNA sequence: TGTGCCAGTACCTTCACTCCGGGACAGGGACTTTACGAGCAGTACTTC. It is translated as CASTFTPGQGLYEQYF.

The chain is built from TRBV7-6 and TRBJ2-1; 10 nucleotides match TRBD1. Trimming cost V 5 bases and J 4 bases; bases outside gene matches: 8. The germline V gene has CDR1 SGHVS and CDR2 FNYEAQ. The CDR3 loop spans 16 amino acids. The CDR3 region has the DNA TGTGCCAGCAGCCCCGGTCCGGGACAGGGGTACAATGAGCAGTTCTTC. This gives the protein CASSPGPGQGYNEQFF.

V usage is TRBV5-1 and J usage is TRBJ2-3, with 10 bases lining up with TRBD1. J gave up 5 bases and V 0 bases, and 0 bases lay outside the gene matches. The CDR3 is made up of 14 amino acids. Per the germline V gene, CDR1 is SGHRS and CDR2 is YFSETQ. The CDR3 DNA reads as TGCGCCAGCAGCTTGGGGACAGGGGGAGATACGCAGTATTTT. The encoded protein is CASSLGTGGDTQYF.

This clone occurred a few times. The chain is built from TRBV4-3 and TRBJ2-1; 7 bases are shared with TRBD2. This CDR3 comprises 15 residues. Germline V gene data show CDR1 as LGHNA and CDR2 as YSLEER. V gave up 4 bases and J gave up 0 bases; unmatched junction bases: 3. The CDR3 nucleotides read TGCGCCAGCAGCCGTCTAGCGGACTCCTACAATGAGCAGTTCTTC. Its translation is CASSRLADSYNEQFF.

This clone was recorded a few times. This sequence joins TRBV11-2 and TRBJ1-4, with 8 nucleotides matching TRBD1. Germline V lookup: CDR1 SGHAT, CDR2 FQNNGV. The CDR3 contains 15 residues. J was trimmed by 5 bases and V by 4 bases; bases with no gene match: 6. The CDR3: CASSSLTGGNEKLFF. The CDR3 DNA reads as TGTGCCAGCAGCTCCCTAACAGGGGGGAATGAAAAACTGTTTTTT.

V is TRBV7-9 and J is TRBJ2-7; the match to TRBD2 covers 8 bases. The germline CDR1 and CDR2 sequences are SEHNR and FQNEAQ (reference sequence). The CDR3 has 13 residues. J lost 6 bases, V lost 4 bases, and 5 bases had no gene match. The CDR3 sequence is CASSSFGGAEQYF. CDR3 nucleotide sequence: TGTGCCAGCAGCTCCTTCGGGGGGGCCGAGCAGTACTTC.

The chain carries TRBV6-1 and TRBJ1-2; TRBD1 agrees at 8 bases. The V gene end was trimmed by 6 bases and the J gene end by 4 bases; junction bases not matched to a gene: 7. The CDR3 length is 14 residues. Germline V gene lookup returns CDR1 MNHNS and CDR2 SASEGT. The CDR3 DNA reads as TGTGCCAGCAGCTCCACAGACAGGGGCTATGGCTACACCTTC. Translated, it gives CASSSTDRGYGYTF.

This clone was detected only a few times. The chain links TRBV27 to TRBJ1-2, with 12 bases aligning to TRBD1. Germline CDR1 is MNHEY and CDR2 is SMNVEV (reference sequence). V was pared by 5 bases and J by 3 bases, with 4 bases of the junction left unmatched. This CDR3 is 15 amino acids long. This CDR3 reads CASSRGQGAHYGYTF. The CDR3 region has the DNA TGTGCCAGCAGTCGGGGACAGGGGGCTCACTATGGCTACACCTTC.

The chain has TRBV29-1 and TRBJ1-2; D possibly corresponds to TRBD1 (6 bases). The CDR3 contains 11 residues. Germline V gene data show CDR1 as SQVTM and CDR2 as ANQGSEA. V dropped 6 bases and J dropped 4 bases, with 9 bases sitting between them. DNA for the CDR3: TGCAGCGTGACAGGTGGCTATGGCTACACCTTC. It yields the protein CSVTGGYGYTF. The whole variable domain, filled in from reference TRBV29-1 and TRBJ1-2, reads SAVISQKPSRDICQRGTSLTIQCQVDSQVTMMFWYRQQPGQSLTLIATANQGSEATYESGFVIDKFPISRPNLTFSTLTVSNMSPEDSSIYLCSVTGGYGYTFGSGTRLTVV.

V and J are TRBV27 and TRBJ2-7; D remains ambiguous. The CDR3 length is 13 residues. Germline V gives CDR1 MNHEY, CDR2 SMNVEV (reference sequence). Trimming shortened V by 3 bases and J by 2 bases, and 8 bases separated the two germline ends. CDR3: CASSFGPPYEQYV. The CDR3, as DNA: TGTGCCAGCAGTTTTGGGCCGCCCTACGAGCAGTACGTC.

There are a few counts of this clone. The junction shows a germline mismatch at one end, possibly a read error. The chain links TRBV7-7 to TRBJ2-5; 11 bases align to TRBD2. The CDR3 loop spans 16 amino acids. Germline CDR1 and CDR2: SSHAT and FNYEAQ (reference sequence). CDR3 in amino acids: CASSKTSGGIQETQYF. As DNA, the CDR3 is TGTGCTAGCAGCAAAACTAGCGGGGGAATCCAAGAGACCCAGTACTTC.

A few counts support this clone. The V and J genes are TRBV2 and TRBJ1-6; 7 bases align to TRBD1. This CDR3 has 12 residues. Germline trimming cut 9 bases from V and 10 bases from J; bases unmatched to any gene: 6. Per germline, CDR1 SNHLY and CDR2 FYNNEI. CDR3 amino acids: CARTGLGSPLHF. The CDR3 coding sequence is TGTGCCAGGACAGGGCTCGGCTCACCCCTCCACTTT.

The V gene is TRBV12-3 or TRBV12-4, the J gene TRBJ2-2, with a tentative D call TRBD1 (5 bases). The CDR3 covers 13 residues. With 8 bases removed from V and 2 bases from J, the gap between germline ends came to 9 bases. The CDR3 region is CASGDSNTGELFF. CDR3 sequence (DNA): TGTGCCAGCGGAGACAGTAACACCGGGGAGCTGTTTTTT.

The chain couples TRBV6-2 or TRBV6-3 to TRBJ2-4; D is unresolved. From germline, CDR1 is MNHEY and CDR2 SVGEGT. This CDR3 contains 16 residues. Trimming shortened V by 2 bases and J by 2 bases, and 13 bases separated the two germline ends. CDR3 protein: CASSYPSLLTKNIQYF. The CDR3 DNA reads as TGTGCCAGCAGTTACCCTAGTCTTTTAACCAAAAACATTCAGTACTTC.

The rearrangement links TRBV2 to TRBJ1-1; D uncertain. CDR1 and CDR2 from the germline V gene are SNHLY and FYNNEI. With 3 bases removed from V and 4 bases from J, the gap between germline ends came to 9 bases. This CDR3 has 13 residues. The CDR3 is CASSESAVTEAFF. For the CDR3, the DNA is TGTGCCAGCAGTGAGTCCGCAGTCACTGAAGCTTTCTTT.

The chain joins TRBV6-5 to TRBJ1-2; no clear D. The CDR3 is 15 residues long. Germline CDR1 reads MNHEY; CDR2 reads SVGAGI. V was shortened by 4 bases and J by 0 bases, with 12 bases between the two germline ends. DNA for the CDR3: TGTGCCAGCAGTTCCCCTGAGGCAGCTAACTATGGCTACACCTTC. Translated: CASSSPEAANYGYTF.

This clone was recorded only once. V gene TRBV5-4 combines with J gene TRBJ2-5; 9 bases align to TRBD2. CDR3 length equals 15 residues. The V segment lost 0 bases and the J segment 9 bases; nucleotides outside the gene matches: 9. In germline, CDR1 is SGHNT, CDR2 YYREEE (reference sequence). CDR3 sequence: CASSLGVAGAQAQYF. As DNA, the CDR3 is TGTGCCAGCAGCTTGGGGGTAGCGGGGGCCCAGGCCCAGTACTTC.

The V call is TRBV7-6, the J call TRBJ1-5; D is ambiguous. The CDR3 contains 16 residues. The germline CDR1 and CDR2 sequences are SGHVS and FNYEAQ. V was shortened by 1 base and J by 0 bases, with 10 bases between the two germline ends. This CDR3 reads CASSLGFGDSNQPQHF. Written as DNA, the CDR3 is TGTGCCAGCAGCTTAGGTTTCGGAGATAGCAATCAGCCCCAGCATTTT.

This rearrangement joins TRBV28 to TRBJ1-4; perhaps TRBD1 as D (6 bases). This CDR3 comprises 14 residues. Germline V lookup: CDR1 MDHEN, CDR2 SYDVKM. The V gene lost 5 bases and the J gene lost 8 bases, with 15 bases spanning the gap. The CDR3 region has the DNA TGTGCCAGCAGTCCCGGAGGGGGAGGGGAAAAACTGTTTTTT. Protein sequence: CASSPGGGGEKLFF.

The rearrangement joins TRBV11-2 to TRBJ2-5; 10 nucleotides match TRBD2. Trimming took 4 bases from V and 5 from J; bases not matched to a gene: 10. Germline assignment: CDR1 SGHAT and CDR2 FQNNGV. This CDR3 has 16 amino acids. CDR3 nucleotide sequence: TGTGCCAGCAGCTCTAGCGGGGGCCCGGGGGGGGAGACCCAGTACTTC. This encodes CASSSSGGPGGETQYF.

The chain links TRBV5-1 to TRBJ2-2, with no clear D. CDR3 length equals 15 residues. Trimming took 5 bases from V and 0 from J, leaving 11 bases between them. Germline loops: CDR1 SGHRS, CDR2 YFSETQ. The CDR3 sequence is CASRLGTTNTGELFF. The CDR3 coding sequence is TGCGCCAGCAGACTTGGAACTACGAACACCGGGGAGCTGTTTTTT.

The chain employs TRBV29-1 and TRBJ2-1, with D perhaps TRBD1 (5 bases). This CDR3 is 16 amino acids long. Germline V CDR1 and CDR2: SQVTM, ANQGSEA. Trimming took off 1 base at V and 8 bases at J, with 21 bases between the two ends. CDR3 amino acids: CSVEVGWGLNKDEQFF. DNA of the CDR3: TGCAGCGTTGAAGTGGGTTGGGGCCTGAATAAGGATGAGCAGTTCTTC.

Concerning this clone: An end of the junction differs from the germline gene, which may be a read error. This sequence joins TRBV11-3 and TRBJ2-1; 7 bases line up with TRBD2. The CDR3 has 15 residues. The V gene's germline CDR1 is SGHNT and CDR2 YENEEA. The CDR3 is CASSLTGWGGSPPVF. As DNA, the CDR3 is TGTGCCAGCAGCTTAACCGGTTGGGGGGGGTCCCCCCCCGTCTTC.

The chain combines TRBV4-1 with TRBJ2-3; maybe TRBD2 (7 bases). The V gene's germline CDR1 is MGHRA and CDR2 YSYEKL. V lost 5 bases to trimming and J lost 1 base, with 13 bases between them. The CDR3 contains 15 residues. CDR3 residues: CASSGQRGRTDTQYF. In DNA form, the CDR3 reads TGCGCCAGCAGCGGACAGCGGGGACGCACAGATACGCAGTATTTT.

About this clone: One end of the junction does not line up with germline, which may come from a read error. This chain joins TRBV20-1 and TRBJ2-3, with D possibly matching TRBD2 (6 bases). CDR1 is DFQATT, CDR2 SNEGSKA, per germline (reference sequence). CDR3 length equals 9 residues. Here the CDR3 reads CSAWKRLVF. CDR3 sequence (DNA): TGCAGTGCTTGGAAGAGACTAGTTTTT.

This clone was counted between two and nine times. The V call is TRBV4-1, the J call TRBJ2-1; 10 bases map to TRBD2. The germline V gene encodes CDR1 MGHRA and CDR2 YSYEKL. This CDR3 spans 16 amino acids. The ends lost 1 base at V and 5 bases at J; junction bases unmatched: 5. This chain's CDR3 is CASSQVAAGGDNEQFF. CDR3 nucleotide sequence: TGCGCCAGCAGCCAAGTTGCAGCGGGAGGGGACAATGAGCAGTTCTTC.

The genes are TRBV7-2 and TRBJ2-3; 14 bases align to TRBD2. There are 17 residues in the CDR3. CDR1 and CDR2 (germline): SGHTA, FQGNSA. The V gene end was trimmed by 2 bases and the J gene end by 3 bases; junction bases not matched to a gene: 4. CDR3 sequence (DNA): TGTGCCAGCAGCTTAACCGGGACTAGCGGGGGTACAGATACGCAGTATTTT. It specifies CASSLTGTSGGTDTQYF.

J is TRBJ2-5 and V is TRBV4-1, with TRBD2 matching 14 bases. The CDR3 runs to 19 residues. Germline V gives CDR1 MGHRA, CDR2 YSYEKL. V lost 4 bases and J lost 1; bases outside the gene matches: 11. The CDR3 loop is CASSPIPGLAGEGQETQYF. In DNA form, the CDR3 reads TGCGCCAGCAGCCCCATCCCGGGACTAGCGGGAGAGGGCCAAGAGACCCAGTACTTC.